Given below is one TCR beta chain in context. This sample is part of a study of blood T cell repertoires in COVID-19. Authors' data handling: How many nucleated cells were present was estimated from reference gene primer amplification. TCRdb's copy holds only in-frame clones and misses some; the assay was immunoSEQ multiplex PCR. V, J and clone size are taken as reported in that table, and D and trimming were inferred from the DNA itself. The sample records about 150,000 clones, 65% to 90% being singletons. From germline, CDR1 is KGHSH and CDR2 LQKENI. Trimming removed 3 bases at V and 0 bases at J, with 8 bases between. The CDR3 has 14 amino acids.

The chain recombines TRBV18 with TRBJ2-5; possible D gene TRBD1, 5 bases. The sequence was obtained from a man between 65 and 85 years old with acute or convalescent COVID-19. Specimen: peripheral blood. In nucleotides, the CDR3 is TGTGCCAGCTCACCGGCAGGGAACCAAGAGACCCAGTACTTC. This translates into CASSPAGNQETQYF.